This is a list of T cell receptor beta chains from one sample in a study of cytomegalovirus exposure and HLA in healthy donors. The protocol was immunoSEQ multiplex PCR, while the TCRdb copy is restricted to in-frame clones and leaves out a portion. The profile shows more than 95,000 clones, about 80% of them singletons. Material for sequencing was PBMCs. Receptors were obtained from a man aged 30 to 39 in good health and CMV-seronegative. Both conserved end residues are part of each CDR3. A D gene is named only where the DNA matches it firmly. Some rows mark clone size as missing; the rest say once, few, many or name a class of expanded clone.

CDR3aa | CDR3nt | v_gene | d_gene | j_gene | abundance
CASSSAYTGGYQPQHF | TGTGCCAGCTCATCAGCCTACACAGGGGGCTATCAGCCCCAGCATTTT | TRBV18 | TRBD1 | TRBJ1-5 | NA
CASSPLQGTGNTIYF | TGTGCCAGTAGTCCTTTACAGGGAACTGGAAACACCATATATTTT | TRBV19 | NA | TRBJ1-3 | NA
CATSRGGSPDTQYF | TGTGCCACCAGCAGAGGCGGGTCCCCAGATACGCAGTATTTT | TRBV15 | NA | TRBJ2-3 | NA
CASSLGTGIIIEQYF | TGCGCCAGCAGCTTGGGGACAGGGATTATTATCGAGCAGTACTTC | TRBV5-1 | TRBD1 | TRBJ2-7 | few
CASSQPLGGRETQYF | TGTGCCAGCAGCCAACCCCTTGGCGGCCGCGAGACCCAGTACTTC | TRBV5-4 | NA | TRBJ2-5 | few
CASSIDGQGIVSDTQYF | TGTGCCAGTAGTATAGACGGACAGGGGATAGTTTCAGATACGCAGTATTTT | TRBV19 | TRBD1 | TRBJ2-3 | NA
CASSYQEGLHNEQFF | TGTGCCAGCAGTTACCAGGAGGGCCTGCACAATGAGCAGTTCTTC | TRBV6-6 | NA | TRBJ2-1 | NA
CASSLGTSSYNEQFF | TGTGCCAGCAGCTTGGGGACAAGCTCCTACAATGAGCAGTTCTTC | TRBV11-3 | NA | TRBJ2-1 | NA
CASSVERDAQETQYF | TGTGCCAGCAGTGTTGAGCGGGATGCCCAAGAGACCCAGTACTTC | TRBV2 | TRBD2 | TRBJ2-5 | NA
CASSEHWREFPEAFF | TGTGCCAGCAGTGAACATTGGAGGGAATTTCCTGAAGCTTTCTTT | TRBV6-1 | NA | TRBJ1-1 | NA
CASRKTGLHEQYF | TGTGCCAGCAGGAAGACAGGGCTCCACGAGCAGTACTTC | TRBV6-5 | TRBD1 | TRBJ2-7 | NA
CASKLADSGANVLTF | TGTGCCAGCAAACTAGCGGACTCTGGGGCCAACGTCCTGACTTTC | TRBV9 | TRBD2 | TRBJ2-6 | few
CASSELAGGQETQYF | TGTGCCAGCAGTGAACTAGCGGGAGGCCAAGAGACCCAGTACTTC | TRBV6-1 | TRBD2 | TRBJ2-5 | few
CASSLALLATNEKLFF | TGTGCCAGCAGCTTAGCCCTACTTGCAACTAATGAAAAACTGTTTTTT | TRBV7-9 | NA | TRBJ1-4 | NA
CASSEVPRGETQYF | TGTGCCAGCAGTGAAGTTCCCCGCGGGGAGACCCAGTACTTC | TRBV6-1 | NA | TRBJ2-5 | once
CASSPDRGRTDTQYF | TGCGCCAGCAGCCCGGACAGGGGCCGCACAGATACGCAGTATTTT | TRBV5-1 | TRBD1 | TRBJ2-3 | NA
CASSPYRDRGTTEAFF | TGTGCCAGCAGCCCTTACCGGGACAGGGGGACCACTGAAGCTTTCTTT | TRBV9 | TRBD1 | TRBJ1-1 | NA